The 28 T cell receptor beta chains below were found in one sample sequenced in a study of post-analysis software for immune sequencing data. These receptors' antigens are unknown. Notes on the study in general: A handful of TRBV segments were significantly more frequent in patients than in controls. TRBV5-6, TRBV5-1 and TRBV20-1 were among these segments.

Every TCR beta cDNA library bore unique molecular identifiers. In TCRdb, the PCR reads were re-called with MiXCR into one record per CDR3 protein. This table has 500,000 to 600,000 distinct CDR3 sequences, 44% appearing once. Sequenced sample: blood. The origin of the receptors is a girl aged 5-17 years with multiple sclerosis.

This clonotype was counted only a few times. The chain combines TRBV5-5 with TRBJ2-3; D assignment may be TRBD1 or TRBD2 (5 bases each). This CDR3 comprises 14 residues. V was trimmed by 0 bases and J by 4 bases, leaving 9 bases between them. Germline CDR1 SGHKS, CDR2 YYEKEE (reference sequence). In DNA, the CDR3 is TGTGCCAGCAGCTTGGAGTGGGGGTCAGATACGCAGTATTTT. Translated, it gives CASSLEWGSDTQYF.

The V gene is TRBV7-2, the J gene TRBJ2-1, with 9 positions matching TRBD2. This CDR3 spans 16 amino acids. V shed 6 bases and J 8 bases; nucleotides not matched to a gene: 14. The germline gives CDR1 SGHTA, CDR2 FQGNSA. The CDR3 spells CASSHTPGLARDEQFF. CDR3 bases: TGTGCCAGCAGTCATACTCCGGGACTAGCAAGGGATGAGCAGTTCTTC.

This clonotype was observed a single time. This chain links TRBV2 with TRBJ2-6; D is undetermined. Germline V CDR1 and CDR2: SNHLY, FYNNEI. V lost 4 bases and J 5 bases, leaving 6 bases between the germline ends. This CDR3 comprises 13 residues. The CDR3 loop reads CASSVSWANVLTF. CDR3 sequence (DNA): TGTGCCAGCAGTGTCAGCTGGGCCAACGTCCTGACTTTC.

The chain combines TRBV4-1 with TRBJ2-7; 8 nucleotides align to TRBD1. Germline CDR1 and CDR2: MGHRA and YSYEKL. Trimming cost V 0 bases and J 0 bases; bases outside gene matches: 10. The length of the CDR3 is 18 residues. CDR3 nucleotides: TGCGCCAGCAGCCAAGACCCAGCACAGGGGGTGTCCTCCTACGAGCAGTACTTC. This gives the protein CASSQDPAQGVSSYEQYF.

In regard to this clonotype: One junction end does not reproduce the germline sequence, and a read error may be involved. The chain is built from TRBV7-2 and TRBJ2-5; tentative D call: TRBD2 (5 bases). Per germline, CDR1 SGHTA and CDR2 FQGNSA. The CDR3 runs to 14 residues. CDR3 sequence: CASSPEGGQGTQYF. The CDR3 bases are TGTGCCAGCAGCCCCGAGGGCGGCCAAGGGACCCAGTACTTC.

The chain links TRBV20-1 to TRBJ2-2; D remains ambiguous. The CDR3 totals 13 residues. Germline V gene sequence: CDR1 DFQATT, CDR2 SNEGSKA (reference sequence). The germline V and J ends were trimmed by 7 bases and 2 bases, with 11 bases remaining between them. CDR3 protein: CSGAESNTGELFF. The CDR3 DNA is TGCAGTGGTGCAGAATCAAACACCGGGGAGCTGTTTTTT.

This clonotype was seen only a few times. This chain uses TRBV29-1 with TRBJ2-1; a weak D match, TRBD2 (6 bases). Germline-derived CDR1 and CDR2 are SQVTM and ANQGSEA. This CDR3 is 12 amino acids long. The ends were cut back, 7 bases at V and 7 bases at J, with 14 bases in the middle. In nucleotides, the CDR3 is TGCAGCGCTAGCGACCGAGGGAATGAGCAGTTCTTC. Its translation: CSASDRGNEQFF.

This clonotype was found a few times. DNA for the CDR3: TGTGCCAGCTCGTACAGTAAGAACTATGGCTACACCTTC. Its translation: CASSYSKNYGYTF. The chain uses TRBV18 and TRBJ1-2; D gene ambiguous. This CDR3 is built from 13 residues. Trimming shortened V by 6 bases and J by 2 bases, and 10 bases separated the two germline ends. In germline, CDR1 is KGHSH, CDR2 LQKENI.

The chain joins TRBV13 to TRBJ1-1; perhaps TRBD1 as D (6 bases). The CDR3 covers 14 residues. The V end was cut by 5 bases, the J end by 1 base, with 11 bases between. Germline V gene sequence: CDR1 PRHDT, CDR2 FYEKMQ (reference sequence). The CDR3 region has the DNA TGTGCCAGCAGCGTCAGGGGTACGAACACTGAAGCTTTCTTT. The encoded protein is CASSVRGTNTEAFF.

This clonotype was counted only a few times. The genes are TRBV7-2 and TRBJ1-2, with TRBD1 matching over 8 bases. Trimming at V came to 2 bases and at J to 4 bases, leaving 9 bases not matched to a gene. CDR3 length equals 16 residues. Germline V gene lookup returns CDR1 SGHTA and CDR2 FQGNSA. In nucleotides, the CDR3 is TGTGCCAGCAGCTTAATTGGACAGGGAGTTACCTATGGCTACACCTTC. It encodes CASSLIGQGVTYGYTF.

The rearrangement joins TRBV7-2 to TRBJ2-1, with 8 bases lining up with TRBD1. V trimming: 6 bases; J trimming: 7 bases; junction bases outside the gene matches: 8. Looked up from germline, CDR1 is SGHTA and CDR2 is FQGNSA. This CDR3 spans 14 amino acids. The CDR3 DNA follows: TGTGCCAGCAGAATAGCAGGGGGCCGGAATGAGCAGTTCTTC. Amino acids: CASRIAGGRNEQFF.

The V and J genes are TRBV20-1 and TRBJ2-2; a possible D gene is TRBD1 (5 bases). There are 13 residues in the CDR3. Trimming took off 6 bases at V and 2 bases at J, with 10 bases between the two ends. The V gene's germline CDR1 is DFQATT and CDR2 SNEGSKA (reference sequence). CDR3 amino acids: CSAKTVNTGELFF. CDR3 bases: TGCAGTGCCAAGACAGTCAACACCGGGGAGCTGTTTTTT.

The chain uses TRBV4-1 and TRBJ2-5; 9 bases fit TRBD2. Matching the DNA end better, TRBJ2-7 makes the J call doubtful. The germline CDR1 and CDR2 sequences are MGHRA and YSYEKL. The CDR3 length is 15 residues. This CDR3 reads CASSQVSGSPDEQYF. CDR3 DNA sequence: TGCGCCAGCAGCCAAGTTAGCGGGAGCCCGGACGAGCAGTACTTC.

In its sample, this clonotype was seen a few times. The gene calls are TRBV4-1 and TRBJ2-1; tentatively, D is TRBD1 or TRBD2 (5 bases each). Germline V gives CDR1 MGHRA, CDR2 YSYEKL. This CDR3 is 15 amino acids long. The V and J ends lost 2 bases and 7 bases respectively, with 15 bases between them. The CDR3 DNA reads TGCGCCAGCAGCCAACCACGGCAGGGAGCTAATGAGCAGTTCTTC. This codes for CASSQPRQGANEQFF.

V gene TRBV2 combines with J gene TRBJ2-1, with no clear D. The germline CDR1 and CDR2 sequences are SNHLY and FYNNEI. V was trimmed by 0 bases and J by 4 bases, leaving 7 bases between them. The CDR3 sequence is 14 residues long. As DNA, the CDR3 is TGTGCCAGCAGTGAAGCCCCCTATTACAATGAGCAGTTCTTC. Residues: CASSEAPYYNEQFF.

The V and J genes are TRBV4-1 and TRBJ2-7; the D is unclear. V was shortened by 1 base and J by 0 bases, with 10 bases between the two germline ends. The CDR3 sequence is 15 residues long. Germline V gene data show CDR1 as MGHRA and CDR2 as YSYEKL. The CDR3 protein is CASSQGQRSSYEQYF. Written as DNA, the CDR3 is TGCGCCAGCAGCCAAGGGCAACGGAGCTCCTACGAGCAGTACTTC.

This sequence joins TRBV12-2 and TRBJ2-7; TRBD1, as called in the table, went unchecked against the DNA. TRBV12-2 is described as a pseudogene. This CDR3 region has 11 residues. CDR3 amino acids: CASRPLGEQYF. The CDR3 region has the DNA TGTGCAAGTCGCCCCCTGGGGGAGCAGTACTTC.

This CDR3 reads CSARDLYEQYF. DNA for the CDR3: TGCAGTGCTAGGGACCTCTACGAGCAGTACTTC. The genes are TRBV20-1 and TRBJ2-7; the D is unclear. V gave up 3 bases and J gave up 3 bases, with 6 bases separating them. Germline V gene lookup returns CDR1 DFQATT and CDR2 SNEGSKA (reference sequence). The CDR3 runs to 11 residues.

This clonotype was detected only a few times. This chain links TRBV4-1 with TRBJ2-3; unclear D gene. V was cut by 4 bases and J by 3 bases, with 26 bases left in between. The CDR3 sequence is 19 residues long. The germline gives CDR1 MGHRA, CDR2 YSYEKL. The CDR3 DNA sequence: TGCGCCAGCAGCCTGGACCTAACCCGGCAGCACATCCGGACAGATACGCAGTATTTT. This codes for CASSLDLTRQHIRTDTQYF.

The chain joins TRBV4-1 to TRBJ1-2; no clear D. V shed 4 bases and J shed 6 bases, with 12 bases lying between them. This CDR3 contains 13 residues. The germline V gene has CDR1 MGHRA and CDR2 YSYEKL. The CDR3 is CASSPEGRNGYTF. The CDR3 coding sequence is TGCGCCAGCAGCCCAGAGGGCCGGAATGGCTACACCTTC.

In this sample, this clonotype turned up a few times. The chain uses TRBV7-9 and TRBJ2-7; 8 nucleotides agree with TRBD2. The CDR3 is 18 residues long. J was trimmed by 0 bases and V by 1 base; bases with no gene match: 11. CDR1 and CDR2 (germline): SEHNR, FQNEAQ (reference sequence). CDR3 in DNA: TGTGCCAGCAGCTTAGAAGGGTTGGCTAGCGGGCGCTCCTACGAGCAGTACTTC. Translation gives CASSLEGLASGRSYEQYF.

The chain employs TRBV7-8 and TRBJ2-7, with a possible D match to TRBD1 (6 bases). V was cut by 5 bases and J by 6 bases, with 14 bases left in between. This CDR3 spans 13 amino acids. The V gene's germline CDR1 is SGHVS and CDR2 FQNEAQ. This CDR3 reads CASSQQGMGEQYF. CDR3 sequence (DNA): TGTGCCAGCAGCCAACAGGGAATGGGCGAGCAGTACTTC.

V usage is TRBV12-3 or TRBV12-4 and J usage is TRBJ1-5; D call uncertain. The CDR3 is 14 amino acids. Trimming shortened V by 1 base and J by 2 bases, and 6 bases separated the two germline ends. The CDR3 DNA follows: TGTGCCAGCAGTTTAGAGACCCGCAATCAGCCCCAGCATTTT. As protein: CASSLETRNQPQHF.

V and J are TRBV4-2 and TRBJ2-2; perhaps TRBD1 as D (6 bases). This CDR3 comprises 18 residues. Germline CDR1 LGHNA, CDR2 YNFKEQ. Trimming removed 7 bases from V and 4 bases from J, with 25 bases in between. In DNA, the CDR3 is TGTGCCAGCAATAAGAGTAGTAGAGGGTGGGGGCCCACCGGGGAGCTGTTTTTT. Its translation is CASNKSSRGWGPTGELFF.

The CDR3 protein is CASSLTSLGTDTQYF. CDR3 nucleotides: TGCGCCAGCAGCTTGACTTCGCTCGGCACAGATACGCAGTATTTT. The V gene is TRBV5-1, the J gene TRBJ2-3; no clear D gene. V dropped 1 base and J dropped 1 base, with 10 bases sitting between them. Germline assignment: CDR1 SGHRS and CDR2 YFSETQ. The CDR3 runs to 15 residues.

A single count supports this clonotype. The genes are TRBV7-9 and TRBJ2-1, with 8 bases identical to TRBD1. Germline lookup yields CDR1 SEHNR and CDR2 FQNEAQ (reference sequence). The CDR3 has 14 amino acids. V lost 4 bases and J lost 6; bases outside the gene matches: 5. This CDR3 is CASSSDRVSNEQFF. The CDR3, as DNA: TGTGCCAGCAGCTCGGACAGGGTGTCCAATGAGCAGTTCTTC.

As DNA, the CDR3 is TGCAGTGCTGCGGGGGGGAGGGCCCACGAGCAGTACTTC. Amino acids: CSAAGGRAHEQYF. The chain couples TRBV20-1 to TRBJ2-7; 9 nucleotides agree with TRBD2. This CDR3 contains 13 residues. Germline CDR1 DFQATT, CDR2 SNEGSKA (reference sequence). The V and J ends lost 5 bases and 5 bases, in that order; junction bases with no gene match: 7.

Only a few counts were recorded for this clonotype. CDR3 sequence: CASSEVGSDTQYF. The CDR3 DNA sequence: TGTGCCAGCAGTGAAGTCGGGTCAGATACGCAGTATTTT. V and J are TRBV6-1 and TRBJ2-3; D gene unclear. Trimming stripped 1 base from V and 4 bases from J, with 6 bases between. Germline V gives CDR1 MNHNS, CDR2 SASEGT. The CDR3 contains 13 residues.